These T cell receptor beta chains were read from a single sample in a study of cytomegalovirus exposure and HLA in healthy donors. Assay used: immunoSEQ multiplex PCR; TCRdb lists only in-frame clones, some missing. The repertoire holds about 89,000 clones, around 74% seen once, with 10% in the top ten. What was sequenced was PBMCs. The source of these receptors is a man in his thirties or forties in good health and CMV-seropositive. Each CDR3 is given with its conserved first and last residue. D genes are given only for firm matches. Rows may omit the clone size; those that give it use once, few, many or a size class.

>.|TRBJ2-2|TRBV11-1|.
CASSPRLPFTGELFF
TGTGCCAGCAGCCCCAGGTTGCCATTCACCGGGGAGCTGTTTTTT
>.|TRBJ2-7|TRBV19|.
CASSPQTVYEQYF
TGTGCCAGTAGTCCCCAAACGGTGTACGAGCAGTACTTC
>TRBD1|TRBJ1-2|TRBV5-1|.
CARRQGAGGYTF
TGCGCCAGAAGACAGGGGGCGGGAGGCTACACCTTC
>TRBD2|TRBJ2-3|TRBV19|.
CASSIGRGGPSTDTQYF
TGTGCCAGTAGTATAGGGCGGGGGGGACCTAGCACAGATACGCAGTATTTT
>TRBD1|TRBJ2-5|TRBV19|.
CASSIGSTGGQETQYF
TGTGCCAGTAGTATAGGCTCGACAGGGGGACAAGAGACCCAGTACTTC
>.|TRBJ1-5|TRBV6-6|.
CASNLQGLGSNQPQHF
TGTGCCAGCAATCTTCAGGGGTTGGGCAGCAATCAGCCCCAGCATTTT
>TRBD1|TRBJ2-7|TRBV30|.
CAWSSGTANYEQYF
TGTGCCTGGAGCTCCGGGACAGCAAACTACGAGCAGTACTTC
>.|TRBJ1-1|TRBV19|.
CASSILDSTGKAFF
TGTGCCAGTAGTATACTTGATTCCACGGGGAAAGCTTTCTTT
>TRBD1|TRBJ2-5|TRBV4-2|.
CASSQDVALGQGEETQYF
TGTGCCAGCAGCCAAGATGTGGCGTTGGGACAGGGGGAAGAGACCCAGTACTTC
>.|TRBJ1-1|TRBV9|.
CASTPKGHLNTEAFF
TGTGCCAGCACCCCTAAAGGACACCTGAACACTGAAGCTTTCTTT
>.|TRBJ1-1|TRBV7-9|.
CASSLGGLGGPNTEAFF
TGTGCCAGCAGCTTAGGTGGGTTGGGGGGACCGAACACTGAAGCTTTCTTT
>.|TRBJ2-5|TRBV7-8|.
CASSLIREETQYF
TGTGCCAGCAGCTTAATTAGGGAGGAGACCCAGTACTTC
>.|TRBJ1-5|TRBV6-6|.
CASSYKAGHQPQHF
TGTGCCAGCAGTTACAAGGCAGGGCATCAGCCCCAGCATTTT
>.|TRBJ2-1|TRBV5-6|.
CASSYQGAYNEQFF
TGTGCCAGCAGCTATCAGGGTGCCTACAATGAGCAGTTCTTC
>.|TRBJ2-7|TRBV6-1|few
CASSLRVGYEQYF
TGTGCCAGCAGTCTTCGGGTGGGCTACGAGCAGTACTTC
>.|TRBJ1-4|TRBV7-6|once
CASSLGHQLFF
TGTGCCAGCAGCCTAGGACATCAGCTGTTTTTT
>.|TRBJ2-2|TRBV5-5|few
CASSYAVTSGELFF
TGTGCCAGCAGCTACGCGGTTACGTCCGGGGAGCTGTTTTTT
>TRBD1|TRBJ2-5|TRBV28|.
CASSFDSDRDQTQYF
TGTGCCAGCAGTTTTGATTCCGACAGGGACCAGACCCAGTACTTC
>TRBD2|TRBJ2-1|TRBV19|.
CASSIAVLAGGPPGVNEQFF
TGTGCCAGTAGTATAGCCGTACTCGCGGGGGGTCCCCCGGGGGTGAATGAGCAGTTCTTC
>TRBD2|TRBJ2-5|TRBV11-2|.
CASSPGLKGETQYF
TGTGCCAGCAGCCCGGGACTAAAAGGGGAGACCCAGTACTTC
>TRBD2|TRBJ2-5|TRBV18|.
CASSPRPSGGETQYF
TGTGCCAGCTCACCACGGCCTAGCGGGGGAGAGACCCAGTACTTC
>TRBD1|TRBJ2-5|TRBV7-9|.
CASSPQQGNRETQYF
TGTGCCAGCAGCCCTCAACAGGGGAACAGGGAGACCCAGTACTTC
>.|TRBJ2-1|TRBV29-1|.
CSVARGEQFF
TGCAGCGTTGCGCGAGGTGAGCAGTTCTTC
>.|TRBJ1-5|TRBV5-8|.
CASSLGSLTNNQPQHF
TGTGCCAGCAGCTTGGGTTCGCTCACTAACAATCAGCCCCAGCATTTT
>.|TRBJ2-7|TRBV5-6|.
CASSLGPGSDEQYF
TGTGCCAGCAGCTTGGGACCAGGTTCGGACGAGCAGTACTTC
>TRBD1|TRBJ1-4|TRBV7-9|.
CASSLRQGNEKLFF
TGTGCCAGCAGCTTACGACAGGGGAATGAAAAACTGTTTTTT
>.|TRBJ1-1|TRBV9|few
CASSVVDRSEAFF
TGTGCCAGCAGCGTAGTCGACAGGTCTGAAGCTTTCTTT
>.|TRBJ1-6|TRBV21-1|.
CASSKGYPGQGGSPLHF
TGTGCCAGCAGCAAAGGCTATCCGGGACAGGGCGGCTCACCCCTCCACTTT
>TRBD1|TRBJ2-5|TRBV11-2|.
CASSLGDRDAETQYF
TGTGCCAGCAGCCTAGGGGACAGGGACGCAGAGACCCAGTACTTC
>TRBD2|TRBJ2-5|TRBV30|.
CAWSVRTSGQETQYF
TGTGCCTGGAGTGTCAGGACTAGCGGACAAGAGACCCAGTACTTC
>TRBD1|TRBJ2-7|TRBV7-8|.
CASSLGGTAVEQYF
TGTGCCAGCAGCTTAGGGGGGACAGCCGTCGAGCAGTACTTC